What follows are 21 T cell receptor beta chains derived from one specimen sequenced in a study of shared clonotypes between healthy human individuals. Clones were read by immunoSEQ multiplex PCR, and TCRdb kept only the in-frame ones, dropping some. Here the sample spans roughly 490,000 clones, 75% to 85% being singletons. The sample consisted of PBMCs. The receptors derive from a woman in her thirties or forties in good health. Some clones in this sample may be carry-over from other donors' samples.

With regard to this clone: Just one base apart from a much larger clone, this may be a read error. V usage is TRBV7-7 and J usage is TRBJ2-5, with TRBD2 matching 11 bases. CDR1 SSHAT and CDR2 FNYEAQ come from the germline V gene (reference sequence). This CDR3 comprises 14 residues. The V segment lost 6 bases and the J segment 4 bases; nucleotides outside the gene matches: 4. The CDR3 reads CASSDGLAGETQYF. The CDR3 DNA follows: TGTGCCAGCAGTGATGGACTAGCGGGAGAGACCCAGTACTTC.

This clone was seen only once. The V call is TRBV10-2, the J call TRBJ1-1; D is unclear. Trimming took off 7 bases at V and 0 bases at J, with 12 bases between the two ends. The CDR3 has 14 residues. Germline CDR1 WSHSY, CDR2 SAAADI. CDR3 amino acids: CASMALRLNTEAFF. For the CDR3, the DNA is TGCGCCAGCATGGCACTAAGATTGAACACTGAAGCTTTCTTT.

This chain links TRBV28 with TRBJ2-1; 14 positions match TRBD2. The CDR3 covers 14 residues. Germline CDR1 reads MDHEN; CDR2 reads SYDVKM. The J segment lost 11 bases and the V segment lost 6 bases, leaving 6 bases of the junction unmatched. Here the CDR3 reads CASRWTSGRPQQFF. The DNA of the CDR3 is TGTGCCAGCAGATGGACTAGCGGGAGGCCCCAGCAGTTCTTC.

The chain has TRBV6-4 and TRBJ2-7, with a weak D call TRBD1 (6 bases). V lost 0 bases, J lost 0 bases, and 12 bases lay in between. Germline V gives CDR1 MRHNA, CDR2 SNTAGT. This CDR3 region has 16 residues. The CDR3 loop is CASSDSRGFYSYEQYF. The CDR3 coding sequence is TGTGCCAGCAGTGACTCTAGGGGGTTCTACTCCTACGAGCAGTACTTC.

The J gene is TRBJ2-5, the V gene TRBV10-3; maybe TRBD1 (6 bases). V was shortened by 9 bases and J by 1 base, with 12 bases between the two germline ends. Germline V gene lookup returns CDR1 ENHRY and CDR2 SYGVKD. The CDR3 runs 13 residues. CDR3 amino acids: CAIKGHGQETQYF. In DNA form, the CDR3 reads TGTGCCATAAAGGGACACGGCCAAGAGACCCAGTACTTC.

This clone was picked up many times. V gene TRBV7-6 combines with J gene TRBJ2-7; D not certain. Between the trimmed V and J ends, which lost 1 base and 9 bases, there was a span of 22 bases. Germline V CDR1 and CDR2: SGHVS, FNYEAQ. The length of the CDR3 is 16 residues. CDR3 sequence reads: CASSLVVGSTGIGQYF. The CDR3 DNA follows: TGTGCCAGCAGCTTAGTAGTTGGCTCAACGGGCATAGGGCAGTACTTC.

This clone was seen only a few times. This chain joins TRBV6-1 and TRBJ2-2; D ambiguous. Germline-derived CDR1 and CDR2 are MNHNS and SASEGT. Trimming pared 1 base from V and 5 bases from J, leaving 11 bases between. This CDR3 region has 15 residues. The CDR3 DNA reads as TGTGCCAGCAGTGAAGGTCCGGACGGGACCGGGGAGCTGTTTTTT. This translates into CASSEGPDGTGELFF.

The J gene is TRBJ2-7, the V gene TRBV1; TRBD1 is the table's D call and was not checked against the DNA. TRBV1 is shown as a pseudogene. The CDR3 runs 16 residues. The CDR3 coding sequence is TGCACCAGCCGATCCGCTCAGGTCGCGAATTCCTACGAGCAGTACTTC. This encodes CTSRSAQVANSYEQYF.

The chain carries TRBV9 and TRBJ2-5, with D unresolved. The CDR3 has 13 amino acids. Trimming left V 3 bases short and J 0 bases short, with 6 bases between. Germline lookup yields CDR1 SGDLS and CDR2 YYNGEE. Written as DNA, the CDR3 is TGTGCCAGCAGCGGGTTCGACCAAGAGACCCAGTACTTC. It is translated as CASSGFDQETQYF.

The V and J genes are TRBV5-6 and TRBJ2-5, with D tentatively TRBD1 or TRBD2 (6 bases each). Germline V gene lookup returns CDR1 SGHDT and CDR2 YYEEEE. The CDR3 totals 16 residues. The germline V and J ends were trimmed by 3 bases and 2 bases, with 17 bases remaining between them. In DNA, the CDR3 is TGTGCCAGCAGCTGGTGGGCTGGGGGGCCTCAAGAGACCCAGTACTTC. This sequence encodes CASSWWAGGPQETQYF.

V and J are TRBV4-1 and TRBJ2-1, with 12 bases fitting TRBD2. The CDR3 is made up of 16 amino acids. J gave up 4 bases and V 5 bases, and 6 bases lay outside the gene matches. Looked up from germline, CDR1 is MGHRA and CDR2 is YSYEKL. The CDR3 sequence is CASSISGLAGYNEQFF. CDR3 sequence (DNA): TGCGCCAGCAGCATCAGTGGACTAGCGGGGTACAATGAGCAGTTCTTC.

The chain combines TRBV5-1 with TRBJ2-7; TRBD1 is a possible D gene (5 bases). The CDR3 extends over 14 amino acids. Trimming left V 0 bases short and J 2 bases short, with 9 bases between. Looked up from germline, CDR1 is SGHRS and CDR2 is YFSETQ. CDR3 sequence: CASSLATGPYEQYF. The CDR3 DNA reads TGCGCCAGCAGCTTGGCAACAGGACCCTACGAGCAGTACTTC.

This clone was detected only a few times. V gene TRBV6-6 combines with J gene TRBJ2-5, with 12 bases identical to TRBD2. This CDR3 has 16 amino acids. CDR1 MNHNY and CDR2 SVGAGI come from the germline V gene (reference sequence). Unmatched junction bases numbered 5, after V lost 4 bases and J lost 2 bases. This chain's CDR3 is CASSFGLAGQQETQYF. The DNA for the CDR3 is TGTGCCAGCAGTTTTGGACTAGCGGGACAGCAAGAGACCCAGTACTTC.

Remarks on this clone: This CDR3 is missing its conserved last phenylalanine or tryptophan, likely due to a read error. V usage is TRBV6-4 and J usage is TRBJ1-2, with 12 bases that match TRBD1. The CDR3 loop spans 18 amino acids. Unmatched junction bases numbered 18, after V lost 5 bases and J lost 8 bases. Germline loops: CDR1 MRHNA, CDR2 SNTAGT. This CDR3 is CASSSSGTGGAGRYGYTL. In nucleotides, the CDR3 is TGTGCCAGCAGTTCCTCCGGGACAGGGGGCGCGGGCCGATACGGCTACACCCTC.

This chain connects TRBV28 to TRBJ2-1; D gene uncertain. Germline V gene sequence: CDR1 MDHEN, CDR2 SYDVKM. The CDR3 spans 11 residues. V lost 3 bases and J 14 bases, leaving 11 bases between the germline ends. CDR3 in amino acids: CASSLGPREFF. In DNA form, the CDR3 reads TGTGCCAGCAGTTTGGGTCCTAGGGAGTTCTTC.

This chain links TRBV6-6 with TRBJ2-7; D may be TRBD1 or TRBD2 (5 bases each). The CDR3 contains 14 residues. The V end lost 6 bases, the J end lost 6 bases, and 18 bases lay between the germline ends. Germline values: CDR1 MNHNY, CDR2 SVGAGI (reference sequence). The CDR3 region is CASRTDWDGGEQYF. The CDR3 DNA follows: TGTGCCAGCAGGACGGACTGGGACGGAGGCGAGCAGTACTTC.

The sample holds a few counts of this clone. This chain uses TRBV5-6 with TRBJ1-4; TRBD1 matches 7 bases. Trimming took 2 bases from V and 8 from J; bases not matched to a gene: 3. The CDR3 is 13 residues long. Germline CDR1 reads SGHDT; CDR2 reads YYEEEE. The DNA of the CDR3 is TGTGCCAGCAGCTTACAGGGGCGGGAAAAACTGTTTTTT. Protein product: CASSLQGREKLFF.

In the case of this clone: A much larger clone sits a single nucleotide away, making a read error possible. The same CDR3 arises from other DNA sequences in this sample as well. This rearrangement joins TRBV30 to TRBJ1-2; D gene uncertain. The germline V gene has CDR1 GTSNPN and CDR2 SVGIG (reference sequence). Deletions cut 3 bases from V and 4 bases from J, with 6 bases between. The CDR3 covers 11 residues. The CDR3 reads CAWSVAYGYTF. The CDR3 nucleotides are TGTGCCTGGAGCGTAGCCTATGGCTACACCTTC.

This chain links TRBV7-8 with TRBJ1-2; D not certain. This CDR3 is built from 13 residues. Trimming shortened V by 0 bases and J by 5 bases, and 7 bases separated the two germline ends. Germline values: CDR1 SGHVS, CDR2 FQNEAQ. CDR3 protein: CASSLAAGYGYTF. CDR3 DNA sequence: TGTGCCAGCAGCTTAGCCGCGGGATATGGCTACACCTTC.

This clone was observed a single time. CDR3 DNA sequence: TGTGCCAGCAGTGACTCAGGGGGTTTCAATCAGCCCCAGCATTTT. Protein: CASSDSGGFNQPQHF. The V gene is TRBV28, the J gene TRBJ1-5, with TRBD1 matching over 7 bases. The CDR3 has 15 amino acids. Losses at the gene ends were 5 bases for V and 3 bases for J; bases not matched to a gene: 7. Germline CDR1 and CDR2: MDHEN and SYDVKM.

The rearrangement links TRBV19 to TRBJ1-2; 11 nucleotides match TRBD1. The CDR3 runs 14 residues. After removal of 5 bases from V and 8 bases from J, the junction contained 7 bases not matched to a gene. Germline values: CDR1 LNHDA, CDR2 SQIVND (reference sequence). CDR3 sequence (DNA): TGTGCCAGTAGTCCTCGGACAGGGGGCCTCGGCTACACCTTC. Translating gives CASSPRTGGLGYTF.